The clone carrying this T cell receptor (beta chain) was picked up one time. Its antigen is not identified. The data originate from a study of post-analysis software for immune sequencing data. In the study overall: Clinical courses comprised relapsing-remitting, secondary progressive and progressive-relapsing multiple sclerosis.

Presence of unique molecular identifiers characterized the TCR beta cDNA libraries. Starting from approximately 0.95 to 9.8 million T cells, the study yielded about 500,000 cDNA molecules. TCRdb re-called the PCR reads with MiXCR, one entry per CDR3 protein. The repertoire consists of more than 500,000 distinct CDR3 sequences, with 30% to 40% occurring once and the leading ten covering about 6%. This CDR3 contains 14 residues. V lost 3 bases and J lost 5, with 11 bases in between. CDR1 and CDR2 (germline): MDHEN, SYDVKM. General study findings and limits: Clustering by F measure revealed strong co-clustering among samples prepared together in one batch. Relative to controls, patients with multiple sclerosis showed significantly lower normalized Chao1 diversity. Several TRBV segments, TRBV5-6, TRBV5-1 and TRBV20-1 among them, were found more frequent in patients than controls.

This rearrangement joins TRBV28 to TRBJ1-5; perhaps TRBD1 as D (6 bases). The sample consisted of blood. The receptor was derived from a girl under 18 with multiple sclerosis. In DNA, the CDR3 is TGTGCCAGCAGTTTTTCGGGGGCCTATCAGCCCCAGCATTTT. This translates into CASSFSGAYQPQHF. The full variable domain, rest sourced from reference TRBV28 and TRBJ1-5, is DVKVTQSSRYLVKRTGEKVFLECVQDMDHENMFWYRQDPGLGLRLIYFSYDVKMKEKGDIPEGYSVSREKKERFSLILESASTNQTSMYLCASSFSGAYQPQHFGDGTRLSIL.